This entry lists 22 T cell receptor beta chains sequenced from one sample in a study of beta chain features in type 1 diabetes. Expressed TCRB transcripts were sequenced after all isolated RNA was converted to cDNA. This table comes from immunoSEQ multiplex PCR, and its TCRdb copy is limited to in-frame clones, with some not included. The repertoire holds fewer than 300,000 clones, with roughly 20% as singletons. For these receptors, no antigen is known. The study, taken as a whole, reports: There was a moderate but significant shortening of TCRB CDR3s in all four CD4+ subsets of Type 1 diabetes patients.

What was sequenced was naive CD4+ T cells from blood. The origin of the receptors is a woman aged 40 to 50 with type 1 diabetes.

This clone was seen a handful of times. The genes are TRBV9 and TRBJ2-7; TRBD2 might be the D (5 bases). Trimming removed 2 bases at V and 7 bases at J, with 13 bases between. This CDR3 comprises 13 residues. Germline V gives CDR1 SGDLS, CDR2 YYNGEE. The CDR3 bases are TGTGCCAGCAGCGTGGACTGGACCGGAGAGCAGTACTTC. Translating it yields CASSVDWTGEQYF.

This clone was seen only a few times. In DNA form, the CDR3 reads TGCAGCGTTGACCGAGGGACAGACACTGAAGCTTTCTTT. Residues: CSVDRGTDTEAFF. The rearrangement joins TRBV29-1 to TRBJ1-1, with TRBD1 matching over 7 bases. The junction had 4 bases not matched to a gene; V was cut back by 3 bases and J by 3 bases. CDR1 and CDR2 (germline): SQVTM, ANQGSEA. The CDR3 is 13 residues long.

This clone occurred a few times. Written as DNA, the CDR3 is TGCAGCGTTGACTCGGAGTATGGCTACACCTTC. Protein sequence: CSVDSEYGYTF. The J gene is TRBJ1-2, the V gene TRBV29-1, with D uncertain. V was trimmed by 3 bases and J by 5 bases, leaving 7 bases between them. The CDR3 totals 11 residues. CDR1 and CDR2 from the germline V gene are SQVTM and ANQGSEA.

This clone was seen more than once but under ten times. CDR3 loop: CSVGLNGGGTMYQETQYF. CDR3 in DNA: TGCAGCGTTGGGCTTAATGGCGGGGGGACCATGTACCAAGAGACCCAGTACTTC. The chain combines TRBV29-1 with TRBJ2-5; 8 positions match TRBD2. With 4 bases clipped from V and 0 bases from J, the junction kept 16 bases outside the gene matches. CDR3 length: 18 residues. CDR1 and CDR2 (germline): SQVTM, ANQGSEA. The full variable domain, rest sourced from reference TRBV29-1 and TRBJ2-5, is SAVISQKPSRDICQRGTSLTIQCQVDSQVTMMFWYRQQPGQSLTLIATANQGSEATYESGFVIDKFPISRPNLTFSTLTVSNMSPEDSSIYLCSVGLNGGGTMYQETQYFGPGTRLLVL.

This clone was counted a few times. This chain's CDR3 is CASSVEAGQETQYF. For the CDR3, the DNA is TGTGCCAGCAGCGTAGAGGCGGGACAAGAGACCCAGTACTTC. The chain links TRBV9 to TRBJ2-5; D is possibly TRBD2 (6 bases). The germline gives CDR1 SGDLS, CDR2 YYNGEE. V was cut by 0 bases and J by 2 bases, with 8 bases left in between. The length of the CDR3 is 14 residues.

The rearrangement uses TRBV9 and TRBJ1-2; D ambiguous. Germline CDR1 and CDR2: SGDLS and YYNGEE. Trimming removed 3 bases at V and 1 base at J, with 4 bases between. This CDR3 contains 12 residues. This CDR3 is CASSAFNYGYTF. In DNA form, the CDR3 reads TGTGCCAGCAGCGCTTTTAACTATGGCTACACCTTC.

This clone was seen only a few times. The chain is built from TRBV28 and TRBJ1-5, with TRBD1 identical over 9 bases. CDR3 length: 16 residues. J lost 8 bases, V lost 6 bases, and 14 bases had no gene match. Looked up from germline, CDR1 is MDHEN and CDR2 is SYDVKM. The chain's CDR3 is CASSRATGTGSKPQHF. For the CDR3, the DNA is TGTGCCAGCAGCCGTGCTACCGGGACAGGGTCTAAGCCCCAGCATTTT. The whole variable domain, remainder taken from reference TRBV28 and TRBJ1-5, is DVKVTQSSRYLVKRTGEKVFLECVQDMDHENMFWYRQDPGLGLRLIYFSYDVKMKEKGDIPEGYSVSREKKERFSLILESASTNQTSMYLCASSRATGTGSKPQHFGDGTRLSIL.

This clone has only a few counts. This chain connects TRBV5-5 to TRBJ2-7; the D gene is possibly TRBD1 (6 bases). V lost 1 base and J lost 4, with 9 bases in between. Germline assignment: CDR1 SGHKS and CDR2 YYEKEE (reference sequence). This CDR3 spans 13 amino acids. This CDR3 is CASSLTGNYEQYF. As DNA, the CDR3 is TGTGCCAGCAGCTTGACAGGGAATTACGAGCAGTACTTC. Full variable domain (remainder filled in from reference TRBV5-5 and TRBJ2-7): DAGVTQSPTHLIKTRGQQVTLRCSPISGHKSVSWYQQVLGQGPQFIFQYYEKEERGRGNFPDRFSARQFPNYSSELNVNALLLGDSALYLCASSLTGNYEQYFGPGTRLTVT.

The chain combines TRBV29-1 with TRBJ1-1; D gene unclear. V was clipped by 4 bases and J by 0 bases, with 9 bases between them. There are 13 residues in the CDR3. The V gene's germline CDR1 is SQVTM and CDR2 ANQGSEA. CDR3 DNA sequence: TGCAGCGTTGCAAAGGCGGTGAACACTGAAGCTTTCTTT. Protein product: CSVAKAVNTEAFF.

This clone appeared once. V is TRBV9 and J is TRBJ1-1, with 12 bases lining up with TRBD1. Germline-derived CDR1 and CDR2 are SGDLS and YYNGEE. Trimming at V came to 0 bases and at J to 8 bases, leaving 8 bases not matched to a gene. The CDR3 sequence is 16 residues long. The CDR3 DNA reads TGTGCCAGCAGCGTAGGCGGGACAGGGGGCGCAACGGAAGCTTTCTTT. The encoded protein is CASSVGGTGGATEAFF.

This clone was found a few times. The genes are TRBV4-2 and TRBJ1-2; D is perhaps TRBD1 (6 bases). The V and J ends lost 1 base and 3 bases respectively, with 12 bases between them. Germline CDR1 reads LGHNA; CDR2 reads YNFKEQ. CDR3 size: 15 residues. The CDR3 reads CASSQGNREYYGYTF. Here the CDR3 DNA reads TGTGCCAGCAGCCAAGGAAACAGGGAGTACTATGGCTACACCTTC.

This sequence joins TRBV5-6 and TRBJ1-1, with 7 nucleotides matching TRBD1. Trimming took 0 bases from V and 7 from J; bases not matched to a gene: 3. The CDR3 runs to 13 residues. The germline CDR1 and CDR2 sequences are SGHDT and YYEEEE. The CDR3 loop is CASSLVRDSEAFF. DNA for the CDR3: TGTGCCAGCAGCTTGGTCCGGGACAGTGAAGCTTTCTTT.

A few counts support this clone. This sequence joins TRBV15 and TRBJ2-6; D remains ambiguous. This CDR3 region has 15 residues. Germline V gene sequence: CDR1 LNHNV, CDR2 YYDKDF (reference sequence). V dropped 3 bases and J dropped 0 bases, with 6 bases sitting between them. CDR3 loop: CATSSESSGANVLTF. As DNA, the CDR3 is TGTGCCACCAGCAGTGAGAGCTCTGGGGCCAACGTCCTGACTTTC.

This clone was detected only a few times. This chain connects TRBV6-6 to TRBJ1-1, with 9 bases lining up with TRBD1. CDR3 length equals 14 residues. Germline CDR1 is MNHNY and CDR2 is SVGAGI (reference sequence). The V gene end was trimmed by 6 bases and the J gene end by 4 bases; junction bases not matched to a gene: 6. DNA of the CDR3: TGTGCCAGCAGGCGTCTGACAGGGGGCACTGAAGCTTTCTTT. This codes for CASRRLTGGTEAFF.

The V and J genes are TRBV2 and TRBJ1-2; perhaps TRBD1 as D (6 bases). V was trimmed by 6 bases and J by 9 bases, leaving 20 bases between them. This CDR3 is built from 14 residues. Germline lookup yields CDR1 SNHLY and CDR2 FYNNEI. DNA of the CDR3: TGTGCCAGCAGACAAACCGGGACACCAACTCGCTACACCTTC. Residues: CASRQTGTPTRYTF. Variable domain in full (rest from reference TRBV2 and TRBJ1-2): EPEVTQTPSHQVTQMGQEVILRCVPISNHLYFYWYRQILGQKVEFLVSFYNNEISEKSEIFDDQFSVERPDGSNFTLKIRSTKLEDSAMYFCASRQTGTPTRYTFGSGTRLTVV.

The chain links TRBV10-3 to TRBJ1-2; TRBD1 matches at 7 bases. CDR1 is ENHRY, CDR2 SYGVKD, per germline. V lost 6 bases and J lost 4; bases outside the gene matches: 5. CDR3 size: 13 residues. The CDR3, as DNA: TGTGCCATCAGCCCGGACAGGATCTATGGCTACACCTTC. It is translated as CAISPDRIYGYTF.

V is TRBV11-1 and J is TRBJ2-7; D remains unclear. Trimming stripped 6 bases from V and 4 bases from J, with 13 bases between. The CDR3 totals 13 residues. Germline CDR1 is SGHAT and CDR2 is FQDESV (reference sequence). The CDR3 loop reads CASRQTSEYEQYF. The CDR3 coding sequence is TGTGCCAGCAGGCAGACTTCTGAGTACGAGCAGTACTTC.

Note on this clone: Other DNA sequences in this sample translate to the same CDR3. The chain links TRBV7-9 to TRBJ1-1; the D is unclear. The CDR3 sequence is 14 residues long. Germline V gives CDR1 SEHNR, CDR2 FQNEAQ (reference sequence). Trimming took off 1 base at V and 0 bases at J, with 6 bases between the two ends. The CDR3 nucleotides read TGTGCCAGCAGCTTAGGGCAACTGAACACTGAAGCTTTCTTT. Translated: CASSLGQLNTEAFF.

This clone was seen a handful of times. The chain links TRBV7-2 to TRBJ2-7; possible D gene TRBD1, 6 bases. Per germline, CDR1 SGHTA and CDR2 FQGNSA. V dropped 5 bases and J dropped 3 bases, with 8 bases sitting between them. The CDR3 sequence is 12 residues long. The CDR3 loop reads CASSRQVYEQYF. The CDR3 DNA reads TGTGCCAGCAGCAGACAGGTCTACGAGCAGTACTTC.

This clone was seen only a few times. The chain recombines TRBV29-1 with TRBJ2-1; TRBD1 is a possible D gene (6 bases). V shed 2 bases and J shed 9 bases, with 11 bases lying between them. The CDR3 has 12 amino acids. CDR1 and CDR2 (germline): SQVTM, ANQGSEA. CDR3 nucleotides: TGCAGCGTTGAAACAGGGTTGGGTGAGCAGTTCTTC. Amino acids: CSVETGLGEQFF.

This rearrangement joins TRBV28 to TRBJ2-1; weak D call: TRBD2 (5 bases). Trimming removed 8 bases at V and 9 bases at J, with 11 bases between. The CDR3 consists of 11 residues. Germline V gives CDR1 MDHEN, CDR2 SYDVKM. The CDR3 DNA follows: TGTGCCAGCGGGCTACTAGGTGAGCAGTTCTTC. It yields the protein CASGLLGEQFF.

This clone was recorded a few times. The genes are TRBV5-1 and TRBJ2-1; tentative D call: TRBD1 (5 bases). Between the trimmed V and J ends, which lost 5 bases and 10 bases, there was a span of 16 bases. The CDR3 is 13 residues long. Looked up from germline, CDR1 is SGHRS and CDR2 is YFSETQ. CDR3 residues: CASSGAKGSEQFF. As DNA, the CDR3 is TGCGCCAGCAGTGGGGCGAAAGGTAGCGAGCAGTTCTTC.